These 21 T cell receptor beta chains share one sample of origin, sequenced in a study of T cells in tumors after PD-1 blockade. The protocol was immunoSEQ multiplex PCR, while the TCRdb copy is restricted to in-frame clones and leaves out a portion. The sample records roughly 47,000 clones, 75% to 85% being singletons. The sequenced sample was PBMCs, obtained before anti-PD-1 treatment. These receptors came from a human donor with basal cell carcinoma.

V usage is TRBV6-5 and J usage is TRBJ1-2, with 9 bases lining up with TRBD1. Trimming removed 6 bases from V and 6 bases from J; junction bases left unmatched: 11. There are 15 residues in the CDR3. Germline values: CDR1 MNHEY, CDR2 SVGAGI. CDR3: CASSEDRGNLDGYTF. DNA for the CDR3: TGTGCCAGCAGCGAGGACAGGGGAAATCTCGATGGCTACACCTTC.

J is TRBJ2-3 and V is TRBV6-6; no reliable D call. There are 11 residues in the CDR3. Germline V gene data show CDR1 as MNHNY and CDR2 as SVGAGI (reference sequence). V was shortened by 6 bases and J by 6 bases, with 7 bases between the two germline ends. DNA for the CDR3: TGTGCCAGCAGCTCCCGGGATACGCAGTATTTT. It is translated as CASSSRDTQYF.

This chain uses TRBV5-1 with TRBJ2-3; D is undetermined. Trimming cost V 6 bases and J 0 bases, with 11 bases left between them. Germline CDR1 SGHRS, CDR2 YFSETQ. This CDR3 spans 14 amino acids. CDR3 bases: TGCGCCAGCACTTATGGTAAAAGCACAGATACGCAGTATTTT. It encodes CASTYGKSTDTQYF.

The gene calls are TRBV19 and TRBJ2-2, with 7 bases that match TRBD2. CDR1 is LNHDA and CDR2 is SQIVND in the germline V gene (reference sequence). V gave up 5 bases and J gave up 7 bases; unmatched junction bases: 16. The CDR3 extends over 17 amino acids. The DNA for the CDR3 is TGTGCCAGTAGTTACCGACCGGGACTACAGGCCCACGGGGAGCTGTTTTTT. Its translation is CASSYRPGLQAHGELFF.

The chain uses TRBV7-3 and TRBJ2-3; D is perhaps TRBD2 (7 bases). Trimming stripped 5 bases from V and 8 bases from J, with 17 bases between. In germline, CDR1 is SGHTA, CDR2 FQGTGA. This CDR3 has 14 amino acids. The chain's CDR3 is CASSPLGGAGTQYF. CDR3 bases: TGTGCCAGCAGCCCCCTAGGGGGGGCTGGTACGCAGTATTTT. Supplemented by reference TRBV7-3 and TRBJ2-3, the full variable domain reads GAGVSQTPSNKVTEKGKYVELRCDPISGHTALYWYRQSLGQGPEFLIYFQGTGAADDSGLPNDRFFAVRPEGSVSTLKIQRTERGDSAVYLCASSPLGGAGTQYFGPGTRLTVL.

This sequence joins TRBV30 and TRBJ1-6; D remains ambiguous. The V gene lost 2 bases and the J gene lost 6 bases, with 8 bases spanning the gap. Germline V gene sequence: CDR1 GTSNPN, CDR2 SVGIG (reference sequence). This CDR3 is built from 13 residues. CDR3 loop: CAWSPGGNSPLHF. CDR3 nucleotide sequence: TGTGCCTGGAGTCCAGGTGGTAATTCACCCCTCCACTTT. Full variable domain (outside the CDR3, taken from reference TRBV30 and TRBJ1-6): SQTIHQWPATLVQPVGSPLSLECTVEGTSNPNLYWYRQAAGRGLQLLFYSVGIGQISSEVPQNLSASRPQDRQFILSSKKLLLSDSGFYLCAWSPGGNSPLHFGNGTRLTVT.

This CDR3 is CASTPPDRPYTEAFF. The CDR3 DNA is TGCGCCAGCACCCCTCCGGACAGACCTTACACTGAAGCTTTCTTT. The chain couples TRBV5-1 to TRBJ1-1; D is possibly TRBD1 (6 bases). V was trimmed by 6 bases and J by 3 bases, leaving 18 bases between them. The length of the CDR3 is 15 residues. Germline V CDR1 and CDR2: SGHRS, YFSETQ.

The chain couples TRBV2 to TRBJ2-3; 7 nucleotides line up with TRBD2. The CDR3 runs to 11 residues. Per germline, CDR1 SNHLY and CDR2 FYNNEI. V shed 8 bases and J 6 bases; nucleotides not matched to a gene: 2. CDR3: CASQGGDTQYF. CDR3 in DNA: TGTGCCAGCCAGGGAGGGGATACGCAGTATTTT.

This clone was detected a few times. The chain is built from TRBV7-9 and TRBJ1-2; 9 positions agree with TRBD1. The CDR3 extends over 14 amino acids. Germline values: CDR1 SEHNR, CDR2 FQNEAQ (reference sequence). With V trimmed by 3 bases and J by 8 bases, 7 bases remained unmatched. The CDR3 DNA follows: TGTGCCAGCAGCTTCCCGCCGGGACAGGGAGGCTACACCTTC. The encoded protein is CASSFPPGQGGYTF.

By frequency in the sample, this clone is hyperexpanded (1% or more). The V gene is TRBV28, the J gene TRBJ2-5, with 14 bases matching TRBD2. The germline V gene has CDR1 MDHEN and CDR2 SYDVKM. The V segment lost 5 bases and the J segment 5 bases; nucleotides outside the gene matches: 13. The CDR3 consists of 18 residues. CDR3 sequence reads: CASSPIFGTSGGGETQYF. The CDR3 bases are TGTGCCAGCAGTCCGATCTTCGGGACTAGCGGGGGAGGGGAGACCCAGTACTTC.

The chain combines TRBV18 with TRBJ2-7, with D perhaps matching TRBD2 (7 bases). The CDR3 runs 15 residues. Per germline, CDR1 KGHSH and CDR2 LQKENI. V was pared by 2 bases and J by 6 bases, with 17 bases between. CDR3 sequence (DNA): TGTGCCAGCTCACCAGTTCCGGGGGGCGGGACCGAGCAGTACTTC. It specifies CASSPVPGGGTEQYF. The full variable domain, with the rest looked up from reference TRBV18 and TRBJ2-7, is NAGVMQNPRHLVRRRGQEARLRCSPMKGHSHVYWYRQLPEEGLKFMVYLQKENIIDESGMPKERFSAEFPKEGPSILRIQQVVRGDSAAYFCASSPVPGGGTEQYFGPGTRLTVT.

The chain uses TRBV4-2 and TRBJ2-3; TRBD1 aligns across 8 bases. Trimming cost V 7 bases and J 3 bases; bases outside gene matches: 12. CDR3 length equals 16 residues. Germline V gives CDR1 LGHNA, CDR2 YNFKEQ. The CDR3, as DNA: TGTGCCAGCAACCTTGCGACAGGGGAGAGGACAGATACGCAGTATTTT. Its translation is CASNLATGERTDTQYF.

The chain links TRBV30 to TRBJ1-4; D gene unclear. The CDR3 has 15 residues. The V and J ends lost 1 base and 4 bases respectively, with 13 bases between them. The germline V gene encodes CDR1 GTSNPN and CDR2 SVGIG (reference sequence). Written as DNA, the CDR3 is TGTGCCTGGAGTGATTTCGCAGGCTATAATGAAAAACTGTTTTTT. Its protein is CAWSDFAGYNEKLFF.

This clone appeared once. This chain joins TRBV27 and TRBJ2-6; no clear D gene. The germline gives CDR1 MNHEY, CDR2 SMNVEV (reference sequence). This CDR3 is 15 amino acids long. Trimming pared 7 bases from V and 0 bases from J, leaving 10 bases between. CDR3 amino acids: CASKVTPSGANVLTF. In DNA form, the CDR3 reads TGTGCCAGCAAAGTCACCCCCTCTGGGGCCAACGTCCTGACTTTC.

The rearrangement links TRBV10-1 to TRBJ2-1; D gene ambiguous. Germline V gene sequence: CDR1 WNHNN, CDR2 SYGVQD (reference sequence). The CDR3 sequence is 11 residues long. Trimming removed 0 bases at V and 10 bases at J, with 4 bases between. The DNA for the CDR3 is TGCGCCAGCAGTGAGTCTTGGGAGCAGTTCTTC. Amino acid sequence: CASSESWEQFF.

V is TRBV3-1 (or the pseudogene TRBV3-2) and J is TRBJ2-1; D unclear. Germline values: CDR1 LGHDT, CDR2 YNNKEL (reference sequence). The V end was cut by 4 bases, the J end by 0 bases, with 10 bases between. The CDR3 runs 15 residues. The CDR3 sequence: CASSPATFSYNEQFF. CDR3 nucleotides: TGTGCCAGCAGCCCCGCGACTTTCTCCTACAATGAGCAGTTCTTC.

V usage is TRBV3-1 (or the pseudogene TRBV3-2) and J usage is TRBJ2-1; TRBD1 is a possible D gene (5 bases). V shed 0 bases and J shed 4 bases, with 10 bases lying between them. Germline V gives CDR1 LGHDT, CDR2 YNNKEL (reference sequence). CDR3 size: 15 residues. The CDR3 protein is CASSQDAGPYNEQFF. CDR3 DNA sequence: TGTGCCAGCAGCCAAGATGCAGGGCCGTACAATGAGCAGTTCTTC.

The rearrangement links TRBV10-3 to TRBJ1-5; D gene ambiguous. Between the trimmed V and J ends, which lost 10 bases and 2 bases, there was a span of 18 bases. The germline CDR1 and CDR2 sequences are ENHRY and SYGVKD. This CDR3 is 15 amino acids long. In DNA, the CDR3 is TGTGCCACCCAAACTGGGAGTTTCGGCAATCAGCCCCAGCATTTT. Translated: CATQTGSFGNQPQHF.

The CDR3 protein is CASSQELDTLTQYF. Written as DNA, the CDR3 is TGCGCCAGCAGCCAAGAACTGGATACCCTAACCCAGTACTTC. The chain combines TRBV4-1 with TRBJ2-5, with no clear D. CDR1 MGHRA and CDR2 YSYEKL come from the germline V gene. Trimming removed 0 bases at V and 8 bases at J, with 13 bases between. This CDR3 contains 14 residues.

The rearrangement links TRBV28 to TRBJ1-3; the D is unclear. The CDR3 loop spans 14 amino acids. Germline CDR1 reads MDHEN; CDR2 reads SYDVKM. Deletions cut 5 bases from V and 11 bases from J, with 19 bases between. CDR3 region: CASSPPGRRSAIYF. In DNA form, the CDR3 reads TGTGCCAGCAGTCCCCCTGGACGGAGGTCGGCCATATATTTT.

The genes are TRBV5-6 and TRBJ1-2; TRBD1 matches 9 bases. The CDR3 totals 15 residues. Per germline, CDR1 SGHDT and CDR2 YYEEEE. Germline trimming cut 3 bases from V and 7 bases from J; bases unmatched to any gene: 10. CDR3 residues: CASSSPGGQGAGYTF. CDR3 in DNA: TGTGCCAGCAGCTCCCCCGGGGGACAGGGCGCTGGCTACACCTTC.